This T cell receptor (beta chain) was documented in a study of T cell repertoires in aging, cancer and after chemotherapy. Overall study context: Over several months to years, re-sampled healthy donor repertoires clearly shared clones.

Findings of the study overall: These repertoire data do not allow conclusions about immunological memory after chemotherapy. Healthy donors lost TCR diversity with age mainly through richness, cancer patients through richness and evenness.

Amplification of TCR beta used genomic DNA extracted from peripheral blood. The CDR3 is 16 residues long. V lost 2 bases, J lost 4 bases, and 6 bases stayed unmatched. CDR1 is MNHNS, CDR2 SASEGT, per germline. Rearranged V-D-J TRB sequences were amplified with a mixed TRB-A/B primer pool. TCRdb redid the calling of the multiplex PCR reads with MiXCR, one entry per CDR3 protein. Of over 400 distinct CDR3 sequences detected, roughly 33% appear once; the ten largest clones hold 15% to 20%. This clonotype was observed a handful of times. Its antigen is as yet unknown. The chain has TRBV6-1 and TRBJ2-3; 10 bases map to TRBD2. The clonotype was recovered from a human donor in good health. Input material: blood. The CDR3 loop reads CASSETSGEGADTQYF. In DNA, the CDR3 is TGTGCCAGCAGTGAAACTAGCGGGGAAGGCGCAGATACGCAGTATTTT.